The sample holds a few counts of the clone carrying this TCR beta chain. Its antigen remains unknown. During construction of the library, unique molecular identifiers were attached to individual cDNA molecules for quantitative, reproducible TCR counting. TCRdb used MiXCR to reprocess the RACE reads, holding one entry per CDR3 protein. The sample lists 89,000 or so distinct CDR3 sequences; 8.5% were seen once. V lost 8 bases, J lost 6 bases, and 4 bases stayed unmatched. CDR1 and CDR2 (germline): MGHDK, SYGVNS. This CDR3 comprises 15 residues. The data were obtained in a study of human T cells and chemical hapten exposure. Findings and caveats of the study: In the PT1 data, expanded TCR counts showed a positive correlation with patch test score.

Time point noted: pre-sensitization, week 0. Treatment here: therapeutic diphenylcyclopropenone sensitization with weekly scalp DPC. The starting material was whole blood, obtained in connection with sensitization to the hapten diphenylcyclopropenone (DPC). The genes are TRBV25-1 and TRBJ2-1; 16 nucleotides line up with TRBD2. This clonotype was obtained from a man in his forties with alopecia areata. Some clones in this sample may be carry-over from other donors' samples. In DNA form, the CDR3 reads TGTGCCAGCGGAGGGACTAGCGGGAGGGCCAATGAGCAGTTCTTC. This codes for CASGGTSGRANEQFF.